What follows are 8 T cell receptor beta chains derived from one specimen sequenced in a study of T cells in women clearing cervical HPV infection. Data came from immunoSEQ multiplex PCR; TCRdb stores just in-frame clones and leaves some out. The table lists about 48,000 clones. The sample consisted of blood buffy coat. The receptors originated from a woman aged 18 to 69 with a cervical HPV16 infection that either progressed to CIN3+ or cleared (not recorded which).

Turning to this clone: Read sequence stops 3 residues before the CDR3 end, and the germline J gene provides the missing end. The rearrangement links TRBV20-1 to TRBJ1-1; no firm D call. Germline CDR1 and CDR2: DFQATT and SNEGSKA (reference sequence). The CDR3 has 11 residues. The CDR3 loop is CSARLAPEAFF. CDR3 DNA (partial): TGCAGTGCTAGGTTGGCACCAGAA.

For this clone: With the read ending 3 residues before the CDR3 end, the germline J gene is used to fill in that end. The rearrangement joins TRBV11-1 to TRBJ2-5, with a possible D match to TRBD1 (5 bases). Trimming cost V 4 bases and J 3 bases, with 15 bases left between them. Germline V gene sequence: CDR1 SGHAT, CDR2 FQDESV (reference sequence). The CDR3 is made up of 15 amino acids. The CDR3 sequence: CASSWGRTLEETQYF. The sequenced CDR3 bases are TGTGCCAGCAGCTGGGGCCGGACATTAGAAGAGACC.

On this clone itself: The read ends 3 residues shy of where the CDR3 ends; the end is completed using the germline J gene. The chain links TRBV5-5 to TRBJ1-3, with 8 bases that match TRBD1. CDR1 is SGHKS and CDR2 is YYEKEE in the germline V gene (reference sequence). The CDR3 is 15 residues long. V was pared by 5 bases and J by 0 bases, with 4 bases of the junction left unmatched. The CDR3 reads CASRAGTGSGNTIYF. The CDR3 bases that were read are TGTGCCAGCAGGGCCGGGACAGGCTCTGGAAACACC.

Turning to this clone: The read ends 3 residues early relative to the CDR3; the germline J gene fills the gap. This chain joins TRBV29-1 and TRBJ2-7, with a tentative D call TRBD1 (6 bases). The CDR3 is 13 residues long. Germline CDR1 is SQVTM and CDR2 is ANQGSEA. Trimming stripped 7 bases from V and 5 bases from J, with 18 bases between. The CDR3 is CSARQDSYDEQYF. Incomplete CDR3 DNA: TGCAGCGCAAGACAGGACTCCTACGACGAG.

Worth noting for this clone: The read ends 3 residues shy of where the CDR3 ends; the end is completed using the germline J gene. This sequence joins TRBV7-2 and TRBJ2-5, with 8 bases aligning to TRBD2. CDR1 and CDR2 (germline): SGHTA, FQGNSA. The CDR3 spans 14 residues. The J segment lost 5 bases and the V segment lost 6 bases, leaving 8 bases of the junction unmatched. The DNA read from the CDR3 is TGTGCCAGCAGAGAAGCGGGGGCGGGTGAGACC. Protein sequence: CASREAGAGET. The full CDR3 protein is CASREAGAGETQYF.

Regarding this clone: The CDR3 end is not reached by the read, which stops 3 residues before it; the germline J gene fills it in. The chain is built from TRBV2 and TRBJ1-1, with TRBD1 matching 7 bases. CDR3 size: 13 residues. From germline, CDR1 is SNHLY and CDR2 FYNNEI. CDR3 DNA (partial): TGTGCCAGATCCGGGACAGTCTCTCGAGGG. It encodes CARSGTVSRG. The CDR3 reads in full as CARSGTVSRGAFF.

The CDR3 region is CASSLLLSGGASDTQYF. The sequenced part of the CDR3 DNA is TGTGCCAGCAGTTTACTCCTAAGCGGGGGGGCTTCAGATACG. The chain links TRBV27 to TRBJ2-3, with 10 nucleotides matching TRBD2. The read terminates 3 residues ahead of where the CDR3 ends, so the germline J gene completes it. CDR3 length: 17 residues. J was trimmed by 4 bases and V by 2 bases; bases with no gene match: 9. CDR1 is MNHEY, CDR2 SMNVEV, per germline (reference sequence).

About this clone itself: Read coverage stops 3 residues before the CDR3 terminus; the germline J gene supplies the remainder. The chain is built from TRBV7-6 and TRBJ2-3; D might be TRBD2 (6 bases). The V and J ends lost 1 base and 0 bases respectively, with 17 bases between them. This CDR3 spans 18 amino acids. The germline V gene encodes CDR1 SGHVS and CDR2 FNYEAQ. The DNA read from the CDR3 is TGTGCCAGCAGCTTAGTTGCTGGGCGGGGTATTAGCACAGATACG. As protein: CASSLVAGRGISTDT. The CDR3 as a whole reads CASSLVAGRGISTDTQYF.